This entry concerns a single T cell receptor (beta chain). The data were taken from a study of cytomegalovirus exposure and HLA in healthy donors. The wider study: Clustering assigned about 79% of the roughly 370 genotyped donors to the Caucasian-associated ancestry cluster.

CDR3 size: 15 residues. Germline CDR1 SGHVS, CDR2 FQNEAQ. With V trimmed by 5 bases and J by 12 bases, 19 bases remained unmatched. In the PCR, 60 Vbeta and 13 Jbeta primers were used. Here immunoSEQ multiplex PCR was the method, and the copy in TCRdb shows in-frame clones only, minus some. This sample has around 190,000 clones, with roughly 80% found just once. The chain couples TRBV7-8 to TRBJ2-7; 7 nucleotides agree with TRBD2. The TCR comes from a man in his 60s in good health and CMV-seronegative. The sequenced sample consisted of PBMCs. The CDR3 DNA follows: TGTGCCAGCAGCAAAGGGTACGAGGAACCTACGGGGGGGTACTTC. This translates into CASSKGYEEPTGGYF.